The T cell receptor (beta chain) under discussion was sequenced for a study of cytomegalovirus exposure and HLA in healthy donors. Overall study results and limits: Some 16,000 TCR beta sequences were associated with HLA alleles at 0.05 false discovery rate in a later analysis. With further analysis later on, most CMV-associated TCR beta chains appeared HLA-restricted.

Losses at the gene ends were 4 bases for V and 7 bases for J; bases not matched to a gene: 4. Germline CDR1 and CDR2: SEHNR and FQNEAQ (reference sequence). The CDR3 is 13 residues long. To note about this clone: Its antigen is unidentified.

The PCR employed 60 Vbeta primers together with 13 Jbeta primers. The assay was immunoSEQ multiplex PCR, and TCRdb's table has in-frame clones only and misses some. The table includes 35,000 to 45,000 clones, around 50% detected once. Source material: PBMCs. The sequence came from a woman aged 40 to 55 in good health and CMV-seropositive. The chain has TRBV7-9 and TRBJ2-5, with 9 bases identical to TRBD1. CDR3 loop: CASSSGQGRTQYF. CDR3 sequence (DNA): TGTGCCAGCAGCTCCGGACAGGGGAGGACCCAGTACTTC.